This T cell receptor beta chain came from a study of blood T cell repertoires in COVID-19 (TCRdb year 2020). Context from the whole study: Samples covering the acute and convalescent phases of COVID-19 were provided by collaborators in the United States, Italy and Spain. The material from the prospective study consisted of cDNA or gDNA derived from T cells, B-cell-depleted T cells, or PBMCs. Deeply sampled blood TCRbeta repertoires from subjects exposed to, actively infected with, or recovered from COVID-19 were included in the dataset. The repertoires were released in a freely available public database intended as a resource for research on the immune response to SARS-CoV-2. Samples came from the ongoing ImmuneRACE study (first 160 participants) plus 1,254 subjects from 6 global collaborators. The sample metadata nearly always contained a de-identified subject ID, COVID-19 status, age in years and sex. HLA class I and class II types, where available, came from metadata supplied by the sample provider rather than from assay-based typing. General study outcomes and caveats: The amount of clinical and demographic metadata varied by source and participant and was provided uncurated.

Another Seattle source contributed samples from volunteer blood donors who had recovered from COVID-19. Each collaborating institution followed its own protocols to collect whole blood in K2EDTA tubes. Collaborator samples were shipped for TCRbeta analysis as frozen whole blood, isolated PBMCs, or DNA extracted from either sample type. TCRbeta CDR3 regions were amplified from genomic DNA using the immunoSEQ Assay, a bias-controlled multiplex PCR. Regarding the original processing steps: The number of nucleated cells in each sample was estimated from the amplification of reference gene primers within the assay. Sequence reads were collapsed and filtered to measure the absolute abundance of every unique TCRbeta CDR3 rearrangement. For each sample, productive Simpson clonality was calculated by taking the square root of Simpson's diversity index across productive rearrangements. TCRdb holds this immuneACCESS table with in-frame rearrangements only. Some clones are missing; in checked studies, unresolved V genes explain under half, and the rest has no known cause. The DNA gave D and trimming, while V, J and clone size come from that table. This sample holds over 250,000 clones; about 88% were observed only once. The ten largest make up approximately 3.8% of the sample.

The CDR3, cysteine through phenylalanine, is 13 amino acids long. Left in the record is the CDR3 DNA by itself, 39 bases read in frame from the first base. The germline V gene (reference sequence) gives CDR1 as GTSNPN and CDR2 as SVGIG. V has 4 bases trimmed and J has 4 bases trimmed; junction bases matching no gene number 3. In the case of this clone: Which antigen it targets is not known. No per-base quality is available; no much larger clone lies one base away.

The sequence came from a man in his sixties who had recovered from COVID-19. The sequence joins TRBV30 to TRBJ1-2, and 10 junctional nucleotides match TRBD1. Sample: peripheral blood. The nucleotide sequence reads as follows: TGTGCCTGGACCCGACAGGGGGCCTATGGCTACACCTTC. It codes for CAWTRQGAYGYTF.